This T cell receptor beta chain is from a study of T cell changes during pregnancy in multiple sclerosis. TCRdb's copy holds only in-frame clones and misses some; the assay was immunoSEQ multiplex PCR. The repertoire holds tens of thousands of clones, with approximately 92% as singletons. Germline loops: CDR1 SNHLY, CDR2 FYNNEI. Trimming removed 4 bases at V and 2 bases at J, with 11 bases between. The CDR3 spans 14 residues. The receptor was derived from a female donor with multiple sclerosis, enrolled in a pregnancy study. Material: CD4+ T cells from peripheral blood mononuclear cells, obtained in the third trimester of pregnancy. The genes are TRBV2 and TRBJ2-5; a possible D gene is TRBD2 (5 bases). CDR3 in amino acids: CASSARRGQETQYF. CDR3 nucleotides: TGTGCCAGCAGTGCACGCAGAGGGCAAGAGACCCAGTACTTC.